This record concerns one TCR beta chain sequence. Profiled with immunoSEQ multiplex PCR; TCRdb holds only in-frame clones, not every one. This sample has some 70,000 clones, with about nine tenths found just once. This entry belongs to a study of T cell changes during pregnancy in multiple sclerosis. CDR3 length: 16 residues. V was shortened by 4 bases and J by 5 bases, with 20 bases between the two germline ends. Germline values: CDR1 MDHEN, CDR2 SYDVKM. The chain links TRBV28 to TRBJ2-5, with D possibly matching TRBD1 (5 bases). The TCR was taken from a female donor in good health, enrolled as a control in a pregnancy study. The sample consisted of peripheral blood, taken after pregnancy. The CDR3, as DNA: TGTGCCAGCAGTTCCCTTACGCAGGGTGAGGTGGAGACCCAGTACTTC. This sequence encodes CASSSLTQGEVETQYF.